Included here is one T cell receptor (beta chain) sequence, with context. CDR3 length: 17 residues. Germline V CDR1 and CDR2: SGHRS, YFSETQ. Trimming stripped 4 bases from V and 0 bases from J, with 16 bases between. These data originate in a study of blood T cell repertoires in COVID-19. Sequenced by immunoSEQ multiplex PCR; TCRdb stores in-frame clones only, minus some. The sample consists of approximately 400,000 clones, 85% to 90% of them appearing once. This TCR was recovered from a woman younger than 35 who had recovered from COVID-19. This chain uses TRBV5-1 with TRBJ2-2, with D perhaps TRBD1 (6 bases). The specimen was PBMCs or T cells enriched from blood (not recorded which). The chain's CDR3 is CASSPSARGSNTGELFF. In DNA, the CDR3 is TGCGCCAGCAGCCCCTCGGCGAGGGGGTCGAACACCGGGGAGCTGTTTTTT.